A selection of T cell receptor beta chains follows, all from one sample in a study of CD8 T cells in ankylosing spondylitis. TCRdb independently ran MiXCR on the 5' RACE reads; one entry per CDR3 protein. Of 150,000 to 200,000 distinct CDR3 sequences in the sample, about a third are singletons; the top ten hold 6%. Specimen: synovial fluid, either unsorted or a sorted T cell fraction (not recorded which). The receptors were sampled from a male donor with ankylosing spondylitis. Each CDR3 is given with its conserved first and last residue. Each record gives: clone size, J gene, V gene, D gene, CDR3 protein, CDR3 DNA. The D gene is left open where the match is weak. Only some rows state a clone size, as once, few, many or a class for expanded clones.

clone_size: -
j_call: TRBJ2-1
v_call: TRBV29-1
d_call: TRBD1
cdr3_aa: CSVRQGDWNEQFF
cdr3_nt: TGCAGCGTTAGACAGGGGGATTGGAATGAGCAGTTCTTC

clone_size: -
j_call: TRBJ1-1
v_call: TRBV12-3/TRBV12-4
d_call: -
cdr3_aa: CASSLSGQLNTEAFF
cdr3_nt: TGTGCCAGCAGTCTGTCAGGACAGTTGAACACTGAAGCTTTCTTT

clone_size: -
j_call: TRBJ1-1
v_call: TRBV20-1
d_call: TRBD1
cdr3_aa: CSAVPPRGQGAIAFF
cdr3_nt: TGCAGTGCTGTCCCCCCACGAGGACAGGGGGCGATCGCTTTCTTT

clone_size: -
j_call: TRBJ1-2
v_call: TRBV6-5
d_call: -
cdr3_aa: CASSFDGQFPYGYTF
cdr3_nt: TGTGCCAGCAGTTTTGACGGACAGTTCCCCTATGGCTACACCTTC

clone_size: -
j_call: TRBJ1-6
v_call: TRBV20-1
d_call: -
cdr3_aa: CSAKDRSSYNSPLHF
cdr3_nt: TGCAGTGCTAAAGACAGGAGCTCCTATAATTCACCCCTCCACTTT

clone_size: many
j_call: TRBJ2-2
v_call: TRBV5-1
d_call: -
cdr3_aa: CATRKDPATPGELFF
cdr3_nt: TGCGCCACCAGGAAGGACCCAGCCACTCCCGGGGAGCTGTTTTTT

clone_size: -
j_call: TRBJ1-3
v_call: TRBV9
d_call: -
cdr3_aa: CASSVVPVPSSGNTIYF
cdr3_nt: TGTGCCAGCAGCGTAGTTCCAGTGCCTTCCTCTGGAAACACCATATATTTT

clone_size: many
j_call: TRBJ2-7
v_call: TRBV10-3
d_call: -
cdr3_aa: CAISVTGARRYEQYF
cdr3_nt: TGTGCCATCAGTGTTACGGGGGCAAGACGCTACGAGCAGTACTTC

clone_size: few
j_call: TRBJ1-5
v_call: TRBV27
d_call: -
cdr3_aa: CASSRFGGGQPQHF
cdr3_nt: TGTGCCAGCAGCAGGTTCGGGGGAGGTCAGCCCCAGCATTTT

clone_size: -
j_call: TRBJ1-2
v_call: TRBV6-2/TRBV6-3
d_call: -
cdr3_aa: CASSYQGNVYGYTF
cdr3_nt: TGTGCCAGCAGTTATCAGGGTAATGTCTATGGCTACACCTTC

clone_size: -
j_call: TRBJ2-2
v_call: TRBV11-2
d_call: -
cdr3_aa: CASSLDLRVIELFF
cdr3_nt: TGTGCCAGCAGCTTAGATCTGCGTGTTATCGAGCTGTTTTTT

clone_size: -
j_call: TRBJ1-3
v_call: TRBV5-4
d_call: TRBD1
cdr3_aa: CASSPTGPSGNTIYF
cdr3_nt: TGTGCCAGCAGCCCGACAGGGCCCTCTGGAAACACCATATATTTT

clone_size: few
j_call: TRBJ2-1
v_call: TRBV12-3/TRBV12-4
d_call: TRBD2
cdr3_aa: CASSLGDPGGNEQFF
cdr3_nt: TGTGCCAGCAGTTTGGGGGACCCGGGGGGGAATGAGCAGTTCTTC

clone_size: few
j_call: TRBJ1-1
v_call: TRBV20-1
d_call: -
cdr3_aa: CSARDLRTGPNTEAFF
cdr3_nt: TGCAGTGCTAGAGATCTCCGAACCGGTCCTAACACTGAAGCTTTCTTT

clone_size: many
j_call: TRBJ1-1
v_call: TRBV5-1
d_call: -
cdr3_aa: CASSPGPRGSTEAFF
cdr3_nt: TGCGCCAGCAGCCCGGGACCCAGGGGTAGCACTGAAGCTTTCTTT

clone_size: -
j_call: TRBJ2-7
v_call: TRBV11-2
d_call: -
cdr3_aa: CASTPGGGYEQYF
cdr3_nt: TGTGCCAGCACCCCAGGTGGGGGTTACGAGCAGTACTTC

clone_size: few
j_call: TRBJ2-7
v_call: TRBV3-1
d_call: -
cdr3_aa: CASSRDRLTGGAYF
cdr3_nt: TGTGCCAGCAGCCGGGACAGACTCACCGGGGGGGCGTACTTC

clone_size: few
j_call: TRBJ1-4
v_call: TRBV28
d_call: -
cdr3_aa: CASNLDTGGEKLFF
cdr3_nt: TGTGCCAGCAACCTGGACACCGGGGGCGAAAAACTGTTTTTT

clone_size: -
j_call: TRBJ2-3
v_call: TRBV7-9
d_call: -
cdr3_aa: CASSTGVLSTDTQYF
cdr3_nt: TGTGCCAGCAGCACGGGGGTTTTGAGCACAGATACGCAGTATTTT

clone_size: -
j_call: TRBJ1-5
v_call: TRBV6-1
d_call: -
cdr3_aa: CASSRKQGSGQPQHF
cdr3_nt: TGTGCCAGCAGTCGAAAACAGGGTAGTGGACAGCCCCAGCATTTT

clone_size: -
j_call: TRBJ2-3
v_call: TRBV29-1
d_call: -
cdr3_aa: CSVEGWRGLTDTQYF
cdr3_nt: TGCAGCGTTGAAGGGTGGAGGGGGCTCACAGATACGCAGTATTTT

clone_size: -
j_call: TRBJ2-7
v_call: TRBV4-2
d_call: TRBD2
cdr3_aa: CASSQGLGAGGSYEQYF
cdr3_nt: TGTGCCAGCAGCCAAGGTCTCGGAGCGGGAGGATCCTACGAGCAGTACTTC

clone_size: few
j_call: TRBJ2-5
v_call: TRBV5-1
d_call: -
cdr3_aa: CASSVNPGETQYF
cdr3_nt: TGCGCCAGCAGCGTGAATCCGGGGGAGACCCAGTACTTC

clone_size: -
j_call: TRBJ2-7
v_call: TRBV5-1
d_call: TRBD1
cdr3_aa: CASSNGQGYHEQYF
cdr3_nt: TGCGCCAGCAGCAATGGACAGGGGTACCACGAGCAGTACTTC

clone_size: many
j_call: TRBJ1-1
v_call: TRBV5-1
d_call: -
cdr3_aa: CASKRGKNTEAFF
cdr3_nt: TGCGCCAGCAAGCGGGGGAAGAACACTGAAGCTTTCTTT

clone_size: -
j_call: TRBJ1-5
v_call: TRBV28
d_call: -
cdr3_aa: CASSSPSFTSNQPQHF
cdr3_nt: TGTGCCAGCAGTTCCCCCTCGTTCACTAGCAATCAGCCCCAGCATTTT

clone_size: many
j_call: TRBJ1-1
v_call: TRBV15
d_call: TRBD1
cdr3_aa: CATSRDAGTGLSFTEAFF
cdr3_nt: TGTGCCACCAGCAGAGATGCCGGGACAGGACTTTCTTTCACTGAAGCTTTCTTT

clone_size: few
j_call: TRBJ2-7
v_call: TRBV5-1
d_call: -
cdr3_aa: CASSLQTGAYEQYF
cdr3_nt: TGCGCCAGCAGCCTGCAGACAGGTGCCTACGAGCAGTACTTC

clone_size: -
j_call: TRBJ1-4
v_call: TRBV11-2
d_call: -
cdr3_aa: CASSFSGGQNGKLFF
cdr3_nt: TGTGCCAGCAGCTTTTCCGGCGGTCAGAATGGAAAACTGTTTTTT

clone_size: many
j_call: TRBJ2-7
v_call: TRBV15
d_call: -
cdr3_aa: CATKGGSNEQYF
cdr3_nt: TGTGCCACCAAGGGGGGTTCGAACGAGCAGTACTTC

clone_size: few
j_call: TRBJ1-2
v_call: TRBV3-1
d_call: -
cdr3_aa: CASSRQDRFYGYTF
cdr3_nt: TGTGCCAGCAGCCGCCAGGACAGATTCTATGGCTACACCTTC